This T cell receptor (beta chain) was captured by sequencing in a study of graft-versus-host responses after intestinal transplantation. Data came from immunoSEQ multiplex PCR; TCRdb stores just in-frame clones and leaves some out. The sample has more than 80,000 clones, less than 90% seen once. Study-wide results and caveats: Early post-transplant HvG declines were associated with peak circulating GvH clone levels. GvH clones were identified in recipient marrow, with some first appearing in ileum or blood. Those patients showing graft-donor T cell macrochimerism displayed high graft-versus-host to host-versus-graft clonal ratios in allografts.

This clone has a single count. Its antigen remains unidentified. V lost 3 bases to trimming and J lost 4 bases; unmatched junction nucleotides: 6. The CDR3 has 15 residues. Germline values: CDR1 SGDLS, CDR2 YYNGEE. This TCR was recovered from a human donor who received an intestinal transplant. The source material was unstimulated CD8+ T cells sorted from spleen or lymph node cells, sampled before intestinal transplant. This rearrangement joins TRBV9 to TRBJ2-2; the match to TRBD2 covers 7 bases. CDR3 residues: CASSEWEGATGELFF. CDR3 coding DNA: TGTGCCAGCAGCGAATGGGAGGGTGCCACCGGGGAGCTGTTTTTT.